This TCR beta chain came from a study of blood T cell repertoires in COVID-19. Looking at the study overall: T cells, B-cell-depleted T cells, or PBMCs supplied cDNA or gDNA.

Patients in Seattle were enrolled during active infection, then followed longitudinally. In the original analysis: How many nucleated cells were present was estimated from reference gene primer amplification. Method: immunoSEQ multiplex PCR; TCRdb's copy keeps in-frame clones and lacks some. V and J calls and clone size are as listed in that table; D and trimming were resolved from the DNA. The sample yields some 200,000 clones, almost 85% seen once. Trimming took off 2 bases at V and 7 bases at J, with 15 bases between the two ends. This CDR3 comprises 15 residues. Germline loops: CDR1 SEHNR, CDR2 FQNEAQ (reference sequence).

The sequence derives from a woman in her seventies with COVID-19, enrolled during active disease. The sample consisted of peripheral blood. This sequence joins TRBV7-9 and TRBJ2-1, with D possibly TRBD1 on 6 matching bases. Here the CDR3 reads CASSLLSSQGNEQFF. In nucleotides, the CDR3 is TGTGCCAGCAGCTTATTATCTAGCCAGGGGAATGAGCAGTTCTTC.